This TCR beta chain was identified in a study of radiotherapy plus CTLA-4 blockade in lung cancer (dated by TCRdb to the late 2010s). Regarding the complete study: Among the enrolled patients, under 20% had an objective response, and about 29% reached disease control.

The library relied on the immunoSEQ multiplex PCR assay. As stored in TCRdb, this immuneACCESS dataset retains in-frame rearrangements with V and J assigned. A fraction of the clones does not appear; measured against another copy, unresolved V genes explain less than half of the discrepancy, and the remainder lacks a known reason. This sample has 30,000 to 40,000 clones in its table, and around 85% of those were observed once. Clones ranked in the top ten supply 5.8% of the sample. V loses 10 bases at its end and J loses 14 bases; junction bases beyond the gene matches: 14. CDR1 and CDR2, looked up from the germline V gene, are MDHEN and SYDVKM. Reading from cysteine to phenylalanine, the CDR3 counts 13 amino acids. Of the read, only the CDR3 DNA is kept; its 39 bases are in frame from base 1. The paper as a whole reports these results and caveats: Early dynamic changes in blood T cell clones, together with increased serum interferon-beta after radiation, were reported as the strongest predictors of response. After treatment with radiotherapy and ipilimumab, TCR clones that originated in tumors expanded in peripheral blood.

A remark on this clone: The antigen it recognizes is unknown. No clone much larger than this one lies a single base away; base qualities are absent.

Focal radiation therapy combined with CTLA-4 blockade (ipilimumab) was tested in patients with chemo-refractory metastatic non-small-cell lung cancer. The source was peripheral blood, collected from a patient treated with radiotherapy plus ipilimumab. The receptor was derived from a human donor with non-small cell lung cancer who had stable disease on radiotherapy plus ipilimumab. This chain joins TRBV28 to TRBJ1-4; 9 of the junction bases match TRBD1. The CDR3 loop reads CAIRDRASERLFF. The base sequence is TGTGCCATCCGGGACAGGGCTTCCGAGAGGCTGTTTTTT.